This T cell receptor beta chain was profiled in a study of monozygotic twins with inflammatory bowel disease. Study-wide points: It was in IBD patients that TCRbeta diversity (inverse Simpson) was lower than in healthy co-twins. Whether twins were concordant or discordant made no difference to repertoire similarity, possibly from limited power. Differing T cell subtypes remained indistinguishable.

For this clonotype: Its antigen remains unknown.

The CDR3 spans 13 residues. Germline values: CDR1 DFQATT, CDR2 SNEGSKA (reference sequence). TCRdb re-called the 5' RACE reads and gives one entry per CDR3 protein, without DNA. In all, the sample yields around 450,000 distinct CDR3 sequences. This TCR was sampled from a human donor with ulcerative colitis or Crohn's disease, or a healthy co-twin of an affected twin (not recorded which). The specimen was blood. This chain joins TRBV20-1 and TRBJ2-5; the D call of TRBD1 rests on TCRdb alone, since no DNA is present to check it. The CDR3 region is CSAPGRGSETQYF.